The clone carrying this T cell receptor (beta chain) was observed a few times. Sequencing relied on a cDNA template that was reverse transcribed from extracted RNA. Profiling relied on immunoSEQ multiplex PCR, and the TCRdb table lists in-frame clones only, not all of them. This table holds about 200,000 clones, roughly two fifths found once. The data belong to a study of CD8+ T cells in alopecia areata. Trimming cost V 4 bases and J 0 bases; bases outside gene matches: 4. Germline CDR1 and CDR2: SGHTA and FQGNSA. CDR3 length equals 15 residues. This sample's treatment: oral pan-JAK inhibitor, 5-10 mg twice daily.

The receptor was isolated from a human donor with alopecia areata. The sequencing used CD4+ T cells sorted from blood, collected at roughly week 30, from a patient treated with tofacitinib. The chain carries TRBV7-2 and TRBJ2-7; 9 positions match TRBD2. The CDR3 sequence is CASSSPGLASYEQYF. In DNA, the CDR3 is TGTGCCAGCAGCTCCCCGGGACTAGCCTCCTACGAGCAGTACTTC.